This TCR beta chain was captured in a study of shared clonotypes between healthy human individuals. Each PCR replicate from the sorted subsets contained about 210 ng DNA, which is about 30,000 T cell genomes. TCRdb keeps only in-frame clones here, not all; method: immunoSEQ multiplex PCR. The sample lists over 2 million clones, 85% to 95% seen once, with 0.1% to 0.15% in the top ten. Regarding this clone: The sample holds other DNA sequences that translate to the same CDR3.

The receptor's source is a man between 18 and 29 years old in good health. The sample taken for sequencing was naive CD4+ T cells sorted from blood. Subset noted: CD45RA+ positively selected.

As DNA, the CDR3 is TGCGCCAGCAGCTTGGGCCAGGGGGGAGAGACCCAGTACTTC. It translates to CASSLGQGGETQYF. The rearrangement uses TRBV5-1 and TRBJ2-5; a possible D gene is TRBD1 (7 bases). This CDR3 has 14 amino acids. Between the trimmed V and J ends, which lost 0 bases and 4 bases, there was a span of 10 bases. Germline V gene data show CDR1 as SGHRS and CDR2 as YFSETQ.